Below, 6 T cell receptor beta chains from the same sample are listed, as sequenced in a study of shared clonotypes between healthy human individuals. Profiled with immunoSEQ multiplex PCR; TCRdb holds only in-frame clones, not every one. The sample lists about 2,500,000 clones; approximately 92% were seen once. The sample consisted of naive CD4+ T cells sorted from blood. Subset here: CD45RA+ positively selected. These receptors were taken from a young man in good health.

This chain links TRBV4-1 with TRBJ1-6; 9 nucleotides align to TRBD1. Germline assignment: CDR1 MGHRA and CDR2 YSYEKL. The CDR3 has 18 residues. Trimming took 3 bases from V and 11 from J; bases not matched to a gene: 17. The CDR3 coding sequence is TGCGCCAGCAGCCAGTCCCGGGACAGGGCTCTATATTTCGCACCCCTCCACTTT. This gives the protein CASSQSRDRALYFAPLHF.

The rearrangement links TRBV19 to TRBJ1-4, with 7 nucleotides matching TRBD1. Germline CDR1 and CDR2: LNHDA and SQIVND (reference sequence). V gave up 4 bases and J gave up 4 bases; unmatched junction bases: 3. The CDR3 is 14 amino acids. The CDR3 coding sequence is TGTGCCAGTAGTACCGGACAGGATAATGAAAAACTGTTTTTT. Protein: CASSTGQDNEKLFF.

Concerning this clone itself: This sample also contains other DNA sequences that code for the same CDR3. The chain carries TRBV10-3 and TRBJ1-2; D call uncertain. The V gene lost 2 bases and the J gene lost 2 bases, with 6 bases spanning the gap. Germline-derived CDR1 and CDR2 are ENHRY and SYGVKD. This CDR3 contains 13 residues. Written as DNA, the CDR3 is TGTGCCATCAGTGAGGGAGAGAACTATGGCTACACCTTC. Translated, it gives CAISEGENYGYTF.

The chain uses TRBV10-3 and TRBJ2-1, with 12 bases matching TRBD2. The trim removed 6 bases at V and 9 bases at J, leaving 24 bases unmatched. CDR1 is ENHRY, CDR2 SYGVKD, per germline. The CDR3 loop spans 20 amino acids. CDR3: CAIRDPRTSGKGTEEREQFF. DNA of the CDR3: TGTGCCATCAGAGACCCAAGGACTAGCGGGAAGGGCACGGAGGAACGTGAGCAGTTCTTC.

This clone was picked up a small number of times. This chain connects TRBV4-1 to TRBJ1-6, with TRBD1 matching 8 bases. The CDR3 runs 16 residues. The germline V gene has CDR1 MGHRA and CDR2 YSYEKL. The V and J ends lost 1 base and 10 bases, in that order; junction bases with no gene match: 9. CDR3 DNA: TGCGCCAGCAGCCAAGCTCAGGGGGCGGGAATGTCACCCCTCCACTTT. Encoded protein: CASSQAQGAGMSPLHF.

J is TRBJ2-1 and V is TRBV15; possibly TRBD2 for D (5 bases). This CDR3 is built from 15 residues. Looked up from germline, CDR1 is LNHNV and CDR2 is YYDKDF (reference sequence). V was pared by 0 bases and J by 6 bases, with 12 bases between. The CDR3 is CATSREEVYGNEQFF. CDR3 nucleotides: TGTGCCACCAGCAGAGAGGAGGTATACGGCAATGAGCAGTTCTTC.